The rows below give T cell receptor beta chains drawn from one sample of a study of T cells in tuberculosis. Profiling relied on immunoSEQ multiplex PCR, and the TCRdb table lists in-frame clones only, not all of them. The sample gives about 22,000 clones, roughly 97% of which show up once; 6.2% is in the top ten. Sample: PBMCs. Receptors originate from a donor aged 10-29 years with latent tuberculosis or without tuberculosis infection. CDR3s include the opening cysteine and the closing phenylalanine or tryptophan. D genes are given only for firm matches. Clone size is stated in some rows and not others, as once, few, many or a class when expanded.

abundance: -
j_gene: TRBJ1-2
v_gene: TRBV9
d_gene: -
CDR3aa: CASSQVGGSDGYTF
CDR3nt: TGTGCCAGCTCACAGGTGGGGGGATCGGATGGCTACACCTTC

abundance: -
j_gene: TRBJ2-7
v_gene: TRBV10-3
d_gene: -
CDR3aa: CAIRGGEVGPYEQYF
CDR3nt: TGTGCCATCAGGGGGGGTGAGGTGGGACCCTACGAGCAGTACTTC

abundance: -
j_gene: TRBJ2-1
v_gene: TRBV4-1
d_gene: -
CDR3aa: CASSKGPREYKGNEQFF
CDR3nt: TGCGCCAGCAGCAAGGGCCCCCGGGAGTATAAAGGTAATGAGCAGTTCTTC

abundance: -
j_gene: TRBJ1-5
v_gene: TRBV30
d_gene: -
CDR3aa: CAWSGRTDYSNQPQHF
CDR3nt: TGTGCCTGGAGTGGTCGGACAGATTATAGCAATCAGCCCCAGCATTTT

abundance: -
j_gene: TRBJ1-2
v_gene: TRBV7-9
d_gene: -
CDR3aa: CASSRNLEGPGSYTF
CDR3nt: TGTGCCAGCAGCCGAAATTTGGAAGGGCCCGGGAGCTACACCTTC

abundance: -
j_gene: TRBJ1-1
v_gene: TRBV9
d_gene: TRBD1
CDR3aa: CASSVGQVNTEAFF
CDR3nt: TGTGCCAGCAGCGTGGGACAGGTGAACACTGAAGCTTTCTTT

abundance: -
j_gene: TRBJ1-3
v_gene: TRBV7-6
d_gene: TRBD1
CDR3aa: CASSSRTGEEGNTIYF
CDR3nt: TGTGCCAGCAGCTCTAGAACAGGGGAGGAAGGAAACACCATATATTTT

abundance: once
j_gene: TRBJ1-1
v_gene: TRBV7-9
d_gene: -
CDR3aa: CASSFVFLTDPMNTEAFF
CDR3nt: TGTGCCAGCAGCTTTGTATTTTTAACAGATCCTATGAACACTGAAGCTTTCTTT

abundance: -
j_gene: TRBJ1-2
v_gene: TRBV10-2
d_gene: TRBD1
CDR3aa: CATESGTGYGYGYTF
CDR3nt: TGCGCCACCGAAAGCGGGACAGGGTACGGTTATGGCTACACCTTC

abundance: once
j_gene: TRBJ1-2
v_gene: TRBV30
d_gene: -
CDR3aa: CAWRTPGNYGYTF
CDR3nt: TGTGCCTGGAGGACCCCCGGGAACTATGGCTACACCTTC

abundance: -
j_gene: TRBJ1-2
v_gene: TRBV27
d_gene: -
CDR3aa: CASSLRQSLYGYTF
CDR3nt: TGTGCCAGCAGCCTAAGACAGAGCCTCTATGGCTACACCTTC

abundance: -
j_gene: TRBJ1-6
v_gene: TRBV5-1
d_gene: -
CDR3aa: CASSLAFGRGNSPLHF
CDR3nt: TGCGCCAGCAGCTTGGCCTTCGGACGGGGAAATTCACCCCTCCACTTT

abundance: once
j_gene: TRBJ2-3
v_gene: TRBV6-5
d_gene: -
CDR3aa: CASSYSATDTQYF
CDR3nt: TGTGCCAGCAGTTACTCAGCCACAGATACGCAGTATTTT

abundance: -
j_gene: TRBJ2-7
v_gene: TRBV15
d_gene: -
CDR3aa: CATSRELAGQYPYEQYF
CDR3nt: TGTGCCACCAGCAGAGAGTTGGCAGGACAATATCCCTACGAGCAGTACTTC

abundance: once
j_gene: TRBJ1-6
v_gene: TRBV5-4
d_gene: -
CDR3aa: CASSFRGGNSPLHF
CDR3nt: TGTGCCAGCAGCTTCCGGGGTGGAAATTCACCCCTCCACTTT

abundance: once
j_gene: TRBJ2-7
v_gene: TRBV5-1
d_gene: -
CDR3aa: CASSLRDTDLYF
CDR3nt: TGCGCCAGCAGCCTTCGAGACACCGACCTGTACTTC

abundance: once
j_gene: TRBJ2-7
v_gene: TRBV5-4
d_gene: -
CDR3aa: CASSLGGEGPYEQYF
CDR3nt: TGTGCCAGCAGCTTAGGGGGAGAAGGGCCTTACGAGCAGTACTTC

abundance: -
j_gene: TRBJ1-2
v_gene: TRBV6-5
d_gene: -
CDR3aa: CASLGGSGGYTF
CDR3nt: TGTGCCAGCTTGGGAGGATCGGGCGGCTACACCTTC

abundance: -
j_gene: TRBJ2-1
v_gene: TRBV5-1
d_gene: TRBD2
CDR3aa: CASSLGVSGGWSYNEQFF
CDR3nt: TGCGCCAGCAGCTTGGGAGTTAGCGGGGGGTGGTCCTACAATGAGCAGTTCTTC

abundance: -
j_gene: TRBJ1-1
v_gene: TRBV11-2
d_gene: -
CDR3aa: CASSLYLGEAFF
CDR3nt: TGTGCCAGCAGCTTATATCTCGGTGAAGCTTTCTTT

abundance: -
j_gene: TRBJ1-3
v_gene: TRBV5-1
d_gene: -
CDR3aa: CASSNSGAGNTIYF
CDR3nt: TGCGCCAGCAGCAACTCAGGGGCTGGAAACACCATATATTTT

abundance: -
j_gene: TRBJ2-5
v_gene: TRBV5-1
d_gene: -
CDR3aa: CASSLEGVPAQYF
CDR3nt: TGCGCCAGCAGCTTGGAAGGGGTCCCGGCCCAGTACTTC

abundance: -
j_gene: TRBJ2-2
v_gene: TRBV7-9
d_gene: TRBD1
CDR3aa: CASSLGEGTGLSTGELFF
CDR3nt: TGTGCCAGCAGCTTAGGGGAGGGGACAGGGCTGAGCACCGGGGAGCTGTTTTTT

abundance: -
j_gene: TRBJ1-5
v_gene: TRBV6-5
d_gene: TRBD1
CDR3aa: CASSRDSLSNQPQHF
CDR3nt: TGTGCCAGCAGTAGGGACAGCTTGAGCAATCAGCCCCAGCATTTT

abundance: once
j_gene: TRBJ2-2
v_gene: TRBV7-2
d_gene: -
CDR3aa: CASSLTGTGELFF
CDR3nt: TGTGCCAGCAGCTTAACAGGAACCGGGGAGCTGTTTTTT

abundance: -
j_gene: TRBJ2-7
v_gene: TRBV18
d_gene: -
CDR3aa: CASSPSRRRLLEQYF
CDR3nt: TGTGCCAGCTCACCGAGCCGAAGGCGACTACTCGAGCAGTACTTC

abundance: -
j_gene: TRBJ2-7
v_gene: TRBV6-5
d_gene: TRBD1
CDR3aa: CASSQDRGFPYEQYF
CDR3nt: TGTGCCAGCAGTCAGGACAGGGGATTCCCCTACGAGCAGTACTTC

abundance: -
j_gene: TRBJ1-1
v_gene: TRBV6-1
d_gene: -
CDR3aa: CAGKIGGGMNTEAFF
CDR3nt: TGTGCCGGAAAAATTGGGGGGGGAATGAACACTGAAGCTTTCTTT

abundance: -
j_gene: TRBJ2-2
v_gene: TRBV7-2
d_gene: TRBD1
CDR3aa: CASSLGQNLGELFF
CDR3nt: TGTGCCAGCAGCTTGGGACAGAACTTGGGGGAGCTGTTTTTT

abundance: -
j_gene: TRBJ1-4
v_gene: TRBV15
d_gene: TRBD1
CDR3aa: CATKRDRVQEKLFF
CDR3nt: TGTGCCACAAAACGGGACAGGGTACAGGAAAAACTGTTTTTT

abundance: -
j_gene: TRBJ1-6
v_gene: TRBV7-6
d_gene: TRBD1
CDR3aa: CASSWTGNNSPLHF
CDR3nt: TGTGCCAGCAGTTGGACAGGGAATAATTCACCCCTCCACTTT

abundance: -
j_gene: TRBJ2-7
v_gene: TRBV6-6
d_gene: -
CDR3aa: CASSYRGSDQYF
CDR3nt: TGTGCCAGCAGTTACAGAGGGAGTGATCAGTACTTC